This T cell receptor beta chain was found in a study of blood T cell repertoires in COVID-19. Study at large: The samples span acute and convalescent COVID-19 from the United States, Italy and Spain. T cells, B-cell-depleted T cells, or PBMCs provided the cDNA or gDNA that served as material.

Germline V gene data show CDR1 as KGHSH and CDR2 as LQKENI. The ends were cut back, 3 bases at V and 8 bases at J, with 17 bases in the middle. This CDR3 contains 16 residues. How the authors handled the data: Estimated nucleated cell counts came from reference gene primer amplification. Libraries were prepared by immunoSEQ multiplex PCR; TCRdb keeps only in-frame clonotypes and omits some of them. Clone size and V and J calls were adopted from that table, with D and trimming inferred from the DNA. Here the sample spans approximately 200,000 clones, approximately 90% being singletons. This TCR derives from a man aged 25-40 years with acute or convalescent COVID-19. The chain combines TRBV18 with TRBJ1-6; D perhaps matches TRBD1 (6 bases). The sequenced sample consisted of peripheral blood. The CDR3 region is CASSPNGGKNYSPLHF. DNA of the CDR3: TGTGCCAGCTCACCCAATGGGGGCAAGAACTATTCACCCCTCCACTTT.